This is a list of T cell receptor beta chains from one sample in a study of T cells in Graves' hyperthyroidism and ophthalmopathy. MiXCR, run by TCRdb on the multiplex PCR reads, gives a single entry per CDR3 protein. Seen here are fewer than 450,000 distinct CDR3 sequences, roughly an eighth observed once, and the top ten hold under 30%. The sequenced material came from blood. The receptors come from a man between 45 and 60 years old with Graves' ophthalmopathy. The CDR3 runs from the conserved cysteine through the conserved F or W. Fields, in order: D gene, CDR3 length, J gene, V gene, clone size, CDR3 DNA, CDR3 protein. A D gene is named only where the DNA matches it firmly. Size is stated for part of the rows, as once, few or many counts, or as a class when the clone is expanded.

>TRBD2|17|TRBJ2-1|TRBV3-1|many
TGTGCCAGCAGCCGCGCAGTCCGGACTAGCGGGAGGGATGAGCAGTTCTTC
CASSRAVRTSGRDEQFF
>TRBD1|14|TRBJ2-1|TRBV5-1|many
TGCGCCAGCAGCGGGACAGGGCAATACAATGAGCAGTTCTTC
CASSGTGQYNEQFF
>-|14|TRBJ2-3|TRBV10-2|-
TGCGCCAGCAGTGAAACGGACCCCACAGATACGCAGTATTTT
CASSETDPTDTQYF
>-|14|TRBJ2-4|TRBV11-1|many
TGTGCCAGCAGCTTGTACCGGGGGAAAAACATTCAGTACTTC
CASSLYRGKNIQYF
>TRBD1|15|TRBJ2-5|TRBV7-9|-
TGTGCCAGCAGATTAAGGACAGGGGGCGCCGAGACCCAGTACTTC
CASRLRTGGAETQYF
>-|13|TRBJ2-7|TRBV20-1|many
TGCAGTGTTAACCGGGACAACTCCTACGAGCAGTACTTC
CSVNRDNSYEQYF
>-|15|TRBJ2-5|TRBV5-5|many
TGTGCCAGCAGTTTGCGTGTGGGGGGCGCGGAGACCCAGTACTTC
CASSLRVGGAETQYF
>-|14|TRBJ2-3|TRBV2|many
TGTGCCAGCAGTCAGACTACCCGCACAGATACGCAGTATTTT
CASSQTTRTDTQYF
>-|13|TRBJ1-2|TRBV18|many
TGTGCCAGCTCGAAGGACAGAAACTATGGCTACACCTTC
CASSKDRNYGYTF
>-|14|TRBJ1-2|TRBV19|many
TGTGCCAGTAGATTCCGGACGGATGGCTATGGCTACACCTTC
CASRFRTDGYGYTF
>-|17|TRBJ2-1|TRBV20-1|many
TGCAGTGCTAGAGTAGGTCTAGTGGGGCATAGGCTCAATGAGCAGTTCTTC
CSARVGLVGHRLNEQFF
>TRBD2|14|TRBJ2-5|TRBV20-1|many
TGCAGTGCTAGAGAGAGAGGGAGGGGAGAGACCCAGTACTTC
CSARERGRGETQYF
>-|15|TRBJ2-5|TRBV28|many
TGTGCCAGCACCTCGGGCGGAGCCCTCTCAGAGACCCAGTACTTC
CASTSGGALSETQYF
>-|13|TRBJ2-4|TRBV3-1|many
TGTGCCAGCAGCCTCGGACAGCAAAACATTCAGTACTTC
CASSLGQQNIQYF
>TRBD2|15|TRBJ2-5|TRBV20-1|few
TGCAGCGCGGGAGGGGGAAATCCGTCCCAAGAGACCCAGTACTTC
CSAGGGNPSQETQYF
>-|15|TRBJ2-3|TRBV24-1|-
TGTGCCACCAGTGACATAGGGACCCACACAGATACGCAGTATTTT
CATSDIGTHTDTQYF
>TRBD1|15|TRBJ2-1|TRBV12-5|-
TGTGCTAGTGGTTTGTCCGGGACAGGGGGCTATGAGCAGTTCTTC
CASGLSGTGGYEQFF
>TRBD1|16|TRBJ2-5|TRBV5-6|few
TGTGCCAGCAGCGGTACCGGGACAGGGCGCGAAGAGACCCAGTACTTC
CASSGTGTGREETQYF
>TRBD2|16|TRBJ2-7|TRBV6-1|few
TGTGCCAGCAGTTCGCTAGCGGGAGGGATCTCCTACGAGCAGTACTTC
CASSSLAGGISYEQYF
>TRBD1|15|TRBJ2-2|TRBV28|many
TGTGCCAGCAGTTTACCCAGGGGGCGCACCGGGGAGCTGTTTTTT
CASSLPRGRTGELFF
>-|16|TRBJ2-7|TRBV7-2|few
TGTGCCAGCAGCTTAGTAGGGGGGGACAGCTACTACGAGCAGTACTTC
CASSLVGGDSYYEQYF
>-|15|TRBJ1-1|TRBV25-1|-
TGTGCCAGCACGCGGATTTACGGGGGGAACACTGAAGCTTTCTTT
CASTRIYGGNTEAFF
>TRBD2|16|TRBJ2-1|TRBV24-1|many
TGTGCCACCAGTGACCCCCTAGCGGGAAGCAACAATGAGCAGTTCTTC
CATSDPLAGSNNEQFF
>TRBD2|14|TRBJ2-1|TRBV2|few
TGTGCCAGCAGTCAAACCGGGACTAGTCTTGAGCAGTTCTTC
CASSQTGTSLEQFF
>TRBD1|14|TRBJ2-3|TRBV28|many
TGTGCCAGCAGACAGGGGGCTCGGGGGGATACGCAGTATTTT
CASRQGARGDTQYF
>-|16|TRBJ2-1|TRBV7-9|-
TGTGCCAGCAGCGCCATTACTGAATTCGTCTACAATGAGCAGTTCTTC
CASSAITEFVYNEQFF
>TRBD1|14|TRBJ2-3|TRBV2|many
TGTGCCGGCCAGACAGGGGTGCGTACAGATACGCAGTATTTT
CAGQTGVRTDTQYF
>-|15|TRBJ2-3|TRBV29-1|many
TGCAGCGTTGAAATCACACTTTATAGCACAGATACGCAGTATTTT
CSVEITLYSTDTQYF
>-|18|TRBJ1-1|TRBV7-2|many
TGTGCCAGCAGCTCACAGATGGGAGCCGGAGGGAGGAACACTGAAGCTTTCTTT
CASSSQMGAGGRNTEAFF
>-|14|TRBJ1-5|TRBV12-3/TRBV12-4|few
TGTGCCAGCAGTTTTGGTCAGAAGAATCAGCCCCAGCATTTT
CASSFGQKNQPQHF
>TRBD1|14|TRBJ2-7|TRBV29-1|many
TGCAGCGTGCCTACCGGGACAGGGGGTGGTGAGCAGTACTTC
CSVPTGTGGGEQYF
>-|14|TRBJ1-5|TRBV30|many
TGTGCCTGGAGCGCCGGGATTCTCAATCAGCCCCAGCATTTT
CAWSAGILNQPQHF
>TRBD1|14|TRBJ2-4|TRBV28|few
TGTGCCAGCAAACCTGGGACAGCTAAAAACATTCAGTACTTC
CASKPGTAKNIQYF
>TRBD2|13|TRBJ2-3|TRBV2|many
TGTGCCAGCAGGGGGACTAGCGGAGATACGCAGTATTTT
CASRGTSGDTQYF
>-|14|TRBJ2-2|TRBV10-2|-
TGCGCCAGCAAGGCCCCGGGGAACACCGGGGAGCTGTTTTTT
CASKAPGNTGELFF
>-|14|TRBJ1-1|TRBV9|-
TGTGTCAGCAGCCCCGCGGGAATGAACACTGAAGCTTTCTTT
CVSSPAGMNTEAFF
>-|15|TRBJ1-5|TRBV19|few
TGTGCCAGTAGTTTCTCCTCGACGGGGAATCAGCCCCAGCATTTT
CASSFSSTGNQPQHF
>-|13|TRBJ2-7|TRBV24-1|many
TGTGCCACCAGTGTCTCAGTTGCGTCCGAGCAGTACTTC
CATSVSVASEQYF
>-|15|TRBJ2-1|TRBV20-1|many
TGCAGTGCAAAGCAGACTAGTATCCCCACCAATGAGCAGTTCTTC
CSAKQTSIPTNEQFF
>-|14|TRBJ2-7|TRBV7-9|many
TGTGCCAGCAGCTCCTCATCAGCAGCCTACGAGCAGTACTTC
CASSSSSAAYEQYF
>TRBD2|14|TRBJ2-4|TRBV20-1|many
TGCAGTGCTAGGCGGGAGCACGCCAAAAACATTCAGTACTTC
CSARREHAKNIQYF
>-|15|TRBJ2-2|TRBV5-1|many
TGCGCCAGCAGCTTTAGGGACCGAAACACCGGGGAGCTGTTTTTT
CASSFRDRNTGELFF
>TRBD2|14|TRBJ2-2|TRBV2|few
TGTGCCAGCAGTAGCGGGAGCGACACCGGGGAGCTGTTTTTT
CASSSGSDTGELFF
>TRBD1|17|TRBJ2-7|TRBV7-7|many
TGTGCTAGCAGCTTAGCTCTGTGTGACAGGGCCTTTCGGGAGCAGTACTTC
CASSLALCDRAFREQYF
>-|14|TRBJ2-3|TRBV6-1|-
TGTGCCAGCAGTGATCGCGGTAGCACAGATACGCAGTATTTT
CASSDRGSTDTQYF